Below are 3 T cell receptor beta chains sequenced from a single sample in a study of T cells in Graves' hyperthyroidism and ophthalmopathy. The CDR3 regions of TCR beta were amplified from RNA transcripts. HTBI primers were the set used in a first-round RT-PCR of the TCR CDR3. One entry per CDR3 protein, called by TCRdb with MiXCR from the multiplex PCR reads. Here the sample spans some 580,000 distinct CDR3 sequences, 15% to 20% being singletons. The sequencing sample was made of blood. These receptors were collected from a woman between 40 and 55 years old with Graves' ophthalmopathy.

Only a few counts were recorded for this clonotype. The chain joins TRBV2 to TRBJ2-7; D gene unclear. Germline V gene data show CDR1 as SNHLY and CDR2 as FYNNEI. This CDR3 has 15 amino acids. V lost 4 bases, J lost 6 bases, and 19 bases lay in between. This CDR3 is CASSVQLGVKGEQYF. DNA of the CDR3: TGTGCCAGCAGTGTACAACTTGGGGTCAAGGGCGAGCAGTACTTC.

This clonotype has only a few counts. V and J are TRBV20-1 and TRBJ2-1; TRBD2 matches 9 bases. The CDR3 is made up of 16 amino acids. Trimming cost V 4 bases and J 5 bases; bases outside gene matches: 12. The germline V gene has CDR1 DFQATT and CDR2 SNEGSKA (reference sequence). The DNA for the CDR3 is TGCAGTGCTATAAGACCCGTAGCGGGGGCCGACAATGAGCAGTTCTTC. As protein: CSAIRPVAGADNEQFF.

This clonotype showed up many times. The chain combines TRBV27 with TRBJ2-7; 8 positions agree with TRBD2. This CDR3 comprises 15 residues. Germline V CDR1 and CDR2: MNHEY, SMNVEV (reference sequence). The junction had 9 bases not matched to a gene; V was cut back by 4 bases and J by 4 bases. The CDR3: CASSSTGTSQYEQYF. CDR3 DNA sequence: TGTGCCAGCAGTTCTACCGGGACTAGTCAATACGAGCAGTACTTC.